A single sample is the source of the 9 T cell receptor beta chains below, sequenced in a study of blood T cell repertoires in COVID-19. The table came from immunoSEQ multiplex PCR; TCRdb's copy has only in-frame clones and leaves some out. The table has a few hundred thousand clones, approximately 86% seen once. Sequenced input: peripheral blood. Receptor source: a man aged 35 to 55 who had recovered from COVID-19.

This chain links TRBV11-2 with TRBJ2-3; 7 nucleotides align to TRBD2. V lost 4 bases to trimming and J lost 0 bases; unmatched junction nucleotides: 7. The germline V gene has CDR1 SGHAT and CDR2 FQNNGV. The CDR3 extends over 16 amino acids. DNA for the CDR3: TGTGCCAGCAGCTCAAAGCGGGGCTCCAGCACAGATACGCAGTATTTT. As protein: CASSSKRGSSTDTQYF.

The chain joins TRBV5-4 to TRBJ2-1; D uncertain. V was pared by 4 bases and J by 0 bases, with 14 bases between. The CDR3 runs 16 residues. CDR1 SGHNT and CDR2 YYREEE come from the germline V gene (reference sequence). The CDR3 DNA sequence: TGTGCCAGCAGCCTTCAGAGAGGTAGCTCCTACAATGAGCAGTTCTTC. This encodes CASSLQRGSSYNEQFF.

The CDR3, as DNA: TGCGCCAGCAGTGAATCTAGCGGGTACCGGGGGGGTAGTAGGAATGAGCAGTTCTTC. Protein sequence: CASSESSGYRGGSRNEQFF. V and J are TRBV10-1 and TRBJ2-1, with 8 bases aligning to TRBD2. This CDR3 comprises 19 residues. V was clipped by 3 bases and J by 7 bases; unmatched bases: 20. Germline V lookup: CDR1 WNHNN, CDR2 SYGVQD (reference sequence).

This chain joins TRBV4-3 and TRBJ2-7; 12 nucleotides align to TRBD2. Germline lookup yields CDR1 LGHNA and CDR2 YSLEER. The CDR3 has 19 amino acids. Losses at the gene ends were 0 bases for V and 2 bases for J; bases not matched to a gene: 11. The CDR3 here is CASSQEIGLAGGRTYEQYF. In nucleotides, the CDR3 is TGCGCCAGCAGCCAAGAAATCGGGCTAGCGGGAGGGAGAACCTACGAGCAGTACTTC.

V is TRBV5-1 and J is TRBJ1-1; 8 bases fit TRBD1. Unmatched junction bases numbered 8, after V lost 3 bases and J lost 1 base. Per the germline V gene, CDR1 is SGHRS and CDR2 is YFSETQ. This CDR3 contains 16 residues. CDR3 in amino acids: CASSSQPGTGNTEAFF. The CDR3 DNA reads TGCGCCAGCAGCTCCCAACCCGGGACAGGGAACACTGAAGCTTTCTTT. Supplemented by reference TRBV5-1 and TRBJ1-1, the full variable domain reads KAGVTQTPRYLIKTRGQQVTLSCSPISGHRSVSWYQQTPGQGLQFLFEYFSETQRNKGNFPGRFSGRQFSNSRSEMNVSTLELGDSALYLCASSSQPGTGNTEAFFGQGTRLTVV.

This sequence joins TRBV27 and TRBJ2-7, with D tentatively TRBD1 (6 bases). Trimming took 1 base from V and 5 from J, leaving 12 bases between them. Germline CDR1 MNHEY, CDR2 SMNVEV (reference sequence). The CDR3 spans 14 residues. The DNA of the CDR3 is TGTGCCAGCAGTTTATGGTCAGGGGTCAACGAGCAGTACTTC. This gives the protein CASSLWSGVNEQYF.

The rearrangement uses TRBV9 and TRBJ2-3, with a weak D call TRBD2 (6 bases). CDR1 and CDR2 from the germline V gene are SGDLS and YYNGEE. Trimming removed 7 bases at V and 0 bases at J, with 15 bases between. The CDR3 has 15 amino acids. CDR3 nucleotide sequence: TGTGCCAGCGGCCGGGGGAGCGCTAGCACAGATACGCAGTATTTT. Translating it yields CASGRGSASTDTQYF.

The CDR3 DNA is TGTGCCAGCAGCTTGCGAACGGGGACTAGTCACACCGGGGAGCTGTTTTTT. The encoded protein is CASSLRTGTSHTGELFF. This sequence joins TRBV11-2 and TRBJ2-2; 8 bases are a match to TRBD2. CDR3 length equals 17 residues. CDR1 is SGHAT, CDR2 FQNNGV, per germline. The ends lost 3 bases at V and 3 bases at J; junction bases unmatched: 9. Drawing the rest from reference TRBV11-2 and TRBJ2-2, the complete variable domain is EAGVAQSPRYKIIEKRQSVAFWCNPISGHATLYWYQQILGQGPKLLIQFQNNGVVDDSQLPKDRFSAERLKGVDSTLKIQPAKLEDSAVYLCASSLRTGTSHTGELFFGEGSRLTVL.

The chain couples TRBV4-1 to TRBJ2-7; a weak D match, TRBD1 (6 bases). CDR1 and CDR2 from the germline V gene are MGHRA and YSYEKL. The CDR3 length is 13 residues. Between the trimmed V and J ends, which lost 4 bases and 7 bases, there was a span of 14 bases. CDR3 residues: CASSRTQGWEQYF. For the CDR3, the DNA is TGCGCCAGCAGCCGCACCCAGGGGTGGGAGCAGTACTTC.